This TCR beta chain was profiled in a study of technical replicates of blood from four donors. The assay was immunoSEQ multiplex PCR, and TCRdb's table has in-frame clones only and misses some. This table holds 65,000 to 75,000 clones, around 88% found once. The sequence came from a human donor in good health. Some clones in this sample may be carry-over from other donors' samples. The sequenced sample was PBMCs.

CDR3 DNA sequence: TGTGCCAGCAGCTTGACAGGGGAAGTCGCTGAAGCTTTCTTT. Amino acid sequence: CASSLTGEVAEAFF. V is TRBV7-3 and J is TRBJ1-1, with 8 bases identical to TRBD1. Germline-derived CDR1 and CDR2 are SGHTA and FQGTGA. The junction had 6 bases not matched to a gene; V was cut back by 3 bases and J by 6 bases. The CDR3 spans 14 residues.